This TCR beta chain was obtained from a study of cytotoxic CD8 clonotypes in ibrutinib-treated CLL. Study as a whole: Included were 10 to 12 relapsed/refractory and about 15 treatment-naive patients, of whom approximately 17 were IGHV unmutated.

About 2 micrograms of genomic DNA, which was extracted from cryopreserved PBMCs, served as the material used for the TCR beta libraries. Clones were read by immunoSEQ multiplex PCR, and TCRdb kept only the in-frame ones, dropping some. The sample lists about 68,000 clones, around 80% seen once, with 7.5% to 9.5% in the top ten. Notes on the study in general: Elevated clonality accompanied ibrutinib response, with a return toward baseline values at progression. Clonality at baseline surpassed age-matched healthy donors and tracked circulating CD8+ T-cell counts.

Of note for this clone: The antigen is not known.

The V end was cut by 4 bases, the J end by 4 bases, with 12 bases between. The germline V gene has CDR1 SGHRS and CDR2 YFSETQ. The CDR3 sequence is 14 residues long. This clonotype was sampled from a human donor with chronic lymphocytic leukemia. Source: PBMCs, taken at disease progression, from a patient treated with ibrutinib. This chain joins TRBV5-1 and TRBJ1-5, with unresolved D. DNA for the CDR3: TGCGCCAGCAGCCCGGGGTCCCCTAATCAGCCCCAGCATTTT. Amino acid sequence: CASSPGSPNQPQHF.